These 26 T cell receptor beta chains were sequenced from one sample in a study of blood T cell repertoires in COVID-19. TCRdb's table, derived via immunoSEQ multiplex PCR, lists solely in-frame clones and lacks some. The data show some 88,000 clones, 91% seen once. The sequenced material came from peripheral blood. Receptor source: a human donor with active COVID-19. The donor label of this sample is uncertain.

The chain couples TRBV3-1 (or the pseudogene TRBV3-2) to TRBJ2-1; 13 nucleotides line up with TRBD2. V dropped 3 bases and J dropped 4; count of bases not matched to a gene: 3. There are 16 residues in the CDR3. Germline loops: CDR1 LGHDT, CDR2 YNNKEL (reference sequence). CDR3 DNA: TGTGCCAGCAGCCAGGGACTAGCGGGGAGATACAATGAGCAGTTCTTC. Protein sequence: CASSQGLAGRYNEQFF.

The rearrangement links TRBV19 to TRBJ2-3; 12 bases are a match to TRBD2. The CDR3 has 14 amino acids. After removal of 6 bases from V and 4 bases from J, the junction contained 2 bases not matched to a gene. Per the germline V gene, CDR1 is LNHDA and CDR2 is SQIVND (reference sequence). The chain's CDR3 is CASRLAGGPDTQYF. The DNA for the CDR3 is TGTGCCAGTAGGCTAGCGGGGGGGCCAGATACGCAGTATTTT. Drawing the rest from reference TRBV19 and TRBJ2-3, the complete variable domain is DGGITQSPKYLFRKEGQNVTLSCEQNLNHDAMYWYRQDPGQGLRLIYYSQIVNDFQKGDIAEGYSVSREKKESFPLTVTSAQKNPTAFYLCASRLAGGPDTQYFGPGTRLTVL.

The CDR3 region is CASSSGLPNEQFF. The CDR3 DNA sequence: TGTGCCAGCAGTTCGGGGTTACCAAATGAGCAGTTCTTC. This rearrangement joins TRBV27 to TRBJ2-1; tentatively, D is TRBD2 (5 bases). V lost 4 bases and J lost 7, with 11 bases in between. CDR1 and CDR2 (germline): MNHEY, SMNVEV (reference sequence). This CDR3 region has 13 residues.

The chain couples TRBV5-1 to TRBJ2-7; 8 bases are a match to TRBD2. CDR1 and CDR2 (germline): SGHRS, YFSETQ. V gave up 2 bases and J gave up 4 bases; unmatched junction bases: 8. The CDR3 is made up of 15 amino acids. Here the CDR3 reads CASSFGLRGAYEQYF. CDR3 DNA sequence: TGCGCCAGCAGCTTCGGGCTGCGGGGGGCGTACGAGCAGTACTTC.

The chain recombines TRBV9 with TRBJ2-7; D possibly corresponds to TRBD1 (6 bases). Trimming took 0 bases from V and 3 from J, leaving 10 bases between them. Germline CDR1 reads SGDLS; CDR2 reads YYNGEE. This CDR3 region has 14 residues. CDR3 region: CASSVAGAHYEQYF. CDR3 nucleotides: TGTGCCAGCAGCGTAGCAGGGGCCCACTACGAGCAGTACTTC.

This chain's CDR3 is CASSRVSGGARETQYF. The CDR3 DNA sequence: TGCGCCAGCAGCCGGGTTAGCGGGGGGGCCCGGGAGACCCAGTACTTC. This chain uses TRBV5-1 with TRBJ2-5, with 11 bases identical to TRBD2. Trimming removed 4 bases from V and 5 bases from J; junction bases left unmatched: 10. There are 16 residues in the CDR3. Germline V gene lookup returns CDR1 SGHRS and CDR2 YFSETQ. The full variable domain, completed using reference TRBV5-1 and TRBJ2-5, is KAGVTQTPRYLIKTRGQQVTLSCSPISGHRSVSWYQQTPGQGLQFLFEYFSETQRNKGNFPGRFSGRQFSNSRSEMNVSTLELGDSALYLCASSRVSGGARETQYFGPGTRLLVL.

The chain couples TRBV19 to TRBJ1-2; D gene unclear. The V end lost 3 bases, the J end lost 3 bases, and 8 bases lay between the germline ends. The V gene's germline CDR1 is LNHDA and CDR2 SQIVND (reference sequence). The CDR3 runs 13 residues. The CDR3 nucleotides read TGTGCCAGTAGTATCGGGGTTTACTATGGCTACACCTTC. It specifies CASSIGVYYGYTF. The complete variable domain, with remaining parts taken from reference TRBV19 and TRBJ1-2, reads DGGITQSPKYLFRKEGQNVTLSCEQNLNHDAMYWYRQDPGQGLRLIYYSQIVNDFQKGDIAEGYSVSREKKESFPLTVTSAQKNPTAFYLCASSIGVYYGYTFGSGTRLTVV.

DNA of the CDR3: TGTGCCAGCAGCTTGCAGGGTGGTGGCTACACCTTC. Translated, it gives CASSLQGGGYTF. The rearrangement links TRBV13 to TRBJ1-2, with D maybe TRBD1 (5 bases). CDR1 is PRHDT and CDR2 is FYEKMQ in the germline V gene (reference sequence). The CDR3 extends over 12 amino acids. The V gene lost 3 bases and the J gene lost 7 bases, with 9 bases spanning the gap. Combining the CDR3 with reference TRBV13 and TRBJ1-2 gives the whole variable domain AAGVIQSPRHLIKEKRETATLKCYPIPRHDTVYWYQQGPGQDPQFLISFYEKMQSDKGSIPDRFSAQQFSDYHSELNMSSLELGDSALYFCASSLQGGGYTFGSGTRLTVV.

The chain has TRBV5-5 and TRBJ2-5, with D tentatively TRBD1 (8 bases). The V gene lost 4 bases and the J gene lost 5 bases, with 18 bases spanning the gap. This CDR3 spans 15 amino acids. Germline-derived CDR1 and CDR2 are SGHKS and YYEKEE (reference sequence). CDR3 residues: CASSPQDRGGETQYF. The DNA of the CDR3 is TGTGCCAGCAGCCCCCAAGACAGGGGAGGGGAGACCCAGTACTTC.

V gene TRBV2 combines with J gene TRBJ2-5; perhaps TRBD1 as D (6 bases). CDR1 is SNHLY and CDR2 is FYNNEI in the germline V gene. V was cut by 3 bases and J by 1 base, with 15 bases left in between. The CDR3 is 16 residues long. The CDR3 DNA follows: TGTGCCAGCAGTGACTATCAGGGGCCCATCCAAGAGACCCAGTACTTC. Encoded protein: CASSDYQGPIQETQYF.

This chain links TRBV10-3 with TRBJ2-5, with D possibly being TRBD1 (6 bases). The CDR3 sequence is 13 residues long. V lost 6 bases, J lost 5 bases, and 13 bases lay in between. Germline assignment: CDR1 ENHRY and CDR2 SYGVKD. DNA for the CDR3: TGTGCCATCAGAGAGACAGGTTTGGAGACCCAGTACTTC. Amino acids: CAIRETGLETQYF.

The rearrangement links TRBV6-5 to TRBJ1-4; weak D call: TRBD1 (5 bases). The CDR3 covers 15 residues. The V end was cut by 6 bases, the J end by 0 bases, with 11 bases between. Germline CDR1 MNHEY, CDR2 SVGAGI. CDR3 in amino acids: CASRPDRATNEKLFF. CDR3 DNA: TGTGCCAGCAGACCCGACAGAGCAACTAATGAAAAACTGTTTTTT.

The chain is built from TRBV7-9 and TRBJ1-6; perhaps TRBD1 as D (5 bases). CDR1 SEHNR and CDR2 FQNEAQ come from the germline V gene (reference sequence). V gave up 5 bases and J gave up 4 bases, with 9 bases separating them. The CDR3 has 14 residues. The CDR3, as DNA: TGTGCCAGCAGCCAACGGGGGTATAATTCACCCCTCCACTTT. This encodes CASSQRGYNSPLHF.

This sequence joins TRBV14 and TRBJ2-3, with TRBD2 identical over 7 bases. The germline V gene has CDR1 SGHDN and CDR2 FVKESK. With 4 bases clipped from V and 6 bases from J, the junction kept 10 bases outside the gene matches. The CDR3 loop spans 15 amino acids. The CDR3 sequence is CASSPGTTVLDTQYF. The DNA of the CDR3 is TGTGCCAGCAGCCCCGGGACTACGGTTTTGGATACGCAGTATTTT.

The V call is TRBV7-2, the J call TRBJ2-3, with D perhaps matching TRBD1 (6 bases). Trimming took off 2 bases at V and 6 bases at J, with 9 bases between the two ends. There are 13 residues in the CDR3. Germline V gene sequence: CDR1 SGHTA, CDR2 FQGNSA. CDR3: CASSLSRGDTQYF. CDR3 nucleotides: TGTGCCAGCAGCTTATCTAGGGGGGATACGCAGTATTTT.

The chain carries TRBV14 and TRBJ1-6; the D gene is possibly TRBD1 (5 bases). The CDR3 contains 14 residues. CDR1 and CDR2 (germline): SGHDN, FVKESK. The germline V and J ends were trimmed by 4 bases and 5 bases, with 9 bases remaining between them. The CDR3 coding sequence is TGTGCCAGCAGCCTACGACAGAATAATTCACCCCTCCACTTT. Protein: CASSLRQNNSPLHF.

The rearrangement uses TRBV10-1 and TRBJ2-2; 7 nucleotides agree with TRBD2. The CDR3 covers 16 residues. Per germline, CDR1 WNHNN and CDR2 SYGVQD (reference sequence). With V trimmed by 8 bases and J by 1 base, 10 bases remained unmatched. The CDR3 bases are TGCGCCAGCGTCCCACGCAGGGAGGGGAACACCGGGGAGCTGTTTTTT. This gives the protein CASVPRREGNTGELFF.

In DNA form, the CDR3 reads TGTGCCAGCAGCCGACAGGGGGCCTCCTCTGGGGCCAACGTCCTGACTTTC. Translating gives CASSRQGASSGANVLTF. The chain joins TRBV2 to TRBJ2-6; TRBD1 agrees at 10 bases. Trimming cost V 6 bases and J 0 bases; bases outside gene matches: 5. CDR3 length equals 17 residues. CDR1 is SNHLY, CDR2 FYNNEI, per germline.

The chain is built from TRBV5-4 and TRBJ1-2, with 9 bases identical to TRBD1. CDR3 length: 14 residues. Germline V gives CDR1 SGHNT, CDR2 YYREEE (reference sequence). With 5 bases clipped from V and 4 bases from J, the junction kept 6 bases outside the gene matches. The CDR3: CASSYRGHGYGYTF. The CDR3 DNA reads TGTGCCAGCAGTTACAGGGGGCATGGCTATGGCTACACCTTC.

This clone has only one observation. V is TRBV28 and J is TRBJ2-6, with 9 positions matching TRBD1. The CDR3 runs to 15 residues. Germline V gene data show CDR1 as MDHEN and CDR2 as SYDVKM. After removal of 5 bases from V and 3 bases from J, the junction contained 2 bases not matched to a gene. This CDR3 is CASSRTGDGANVLTF. The CDR3 nucleotides read TGTGCCAGCAGTAGGACAGGGGATGGGGCCAACGTCCTGACTTTC.

This chain connects TRBV12-3 or TRBV12-4 to TRBJ1-1; 7 nucleotides line up with TRBD1. V shed 6 bases and J 10 bases; nucleotides not matched to a gene: 11. The CDR3 is made up of 13 amino acids. The CDR3 protein is CASSPDRVGVAFF. Here the CDR3 DNA reads TGTGCCAGCAGCCCAGACAGGGTCGGCGTAGCTTTCTTT.

The rearrangement joins TRBV3-1 (or the pseudogene TRBV3-2) to TRBJ2-3; 9 nucleotides align to TRBD2. Trimming cost V 3 bases and J 2 bases; bases outside gene matches: 12. This CDR3 contains 18 residues. Germline lookup yields CDR1 LGHDT and CDR2 YNNKEL (reference sequence). The CDR3 is CASSHRSGGRTHTDTQYF. The CDR3 nucleotides read TGTGCCAGCAGCCACCGTAGCGGGGGCCGCACTCACACAGATACGCAGTATTTT.

The gene calls are TRBV4-1 and TRBJ2-3; D may be TRBD2 (6 bases). The germline gives CDR1 MGHRA, CDR2 YSYEKL. The CDR3 runs to 16 residues. The V end was cut by 4 bases, the J end by 0 bases, with 14 bases between. CDR3 protein: CASSPIGGVSTDTQYF. DNA for the CDR3: TGCGCCAGCAGCCCTATCGGGGGAGTTAGCACAGATACGCAGTATTTT.

This clone has just a few counts. The chain recombines TRBV18 with TRBJ2-5; no reliable D call. Looked up from germline, CDR1 is KGHSH and CDR2 is LQKENI. The CDR3 consists of 13 residues. V was shortened by 3 bases and J by 1 base, with 6 bases between the two germline ends. This chain's CDR3 is CASSPAIQETQYF. The CDR3 region has the DNA TGTGCCAGCTCACCGGCAATCCAAGAGACCCAGTACTTC.

The J gene is TRBJ2-5, the V gene TRBV28; TRBD1 matches at 8 bases. V shed 6 bases, J shed 5 bases, and the junction held 8 bases outside the gene matches. Germline CDR1 is MDHEN and CDR2 is SYDVKM. This CDR3 is 14 amino acids long. This CDR3 reads CASRLTGVVETQYF. The CDR3 DNA follows: TGTGCCAGCAGGCTGACAGGGGTCGTGGAGACCCAGTACTTC.

The chain couples TRBV7-2 to TRBJ2-1, with D tentatively TRBD1 (6 bases). This CDR3 is 16 amino acids long. V dropped 4 bases and J dropped 4 bases, with 17 bases sitting between them. CDR1 SGHTA and CDR2 FQGNSA come from the germline V gene. DNA for the CDR3: TGTGCCAGCAGCTGGGCCCCCGGGACAACGTACAATGAGCAGTTCTTC. The encoded protein is CASSWAPGTTYNEQFF.